Listed here are 20 T cell receptor beta chains from one sample, sequenced in a study of CD8 T cells in Susac syndrome. Reverse transcription of 0.5 to 1 ug RNA was carried out with random hexamers. TCRdb used MiXCR to reprocess the immunoSEQ multiplex PCR reads, holding one entry per CDR3 protein. The repertoire holds 15,000 to 20,000 distinct CDR3 sequences, with about 95% as singletons. Sequenced input: CD8+ T cells from PBMCs. These receptors all come from a human donor in good health.

J is TRBJ2-7 and V is TRBV4-1; 8 nucleotides align to TRBD2. Germline trimming cut 3 bases from V and 2 bases from J; bases unmatched to any gene: 9. Germline CDR1 MGHRA, CDR2 YSYEKL. There are 16 residues in the CDR3. The CDR3 loop reads CASSQQFSGVPYEQYF. The DNA for the CDR3 is TGCGCCAGCAGCCAGCAATTTAGCGGGGTTCCCTACGAGCAGTACTTC.

The chain uses TRBV15 and TRBJ2-1; D remains unclear. This CDR3 is 19 amino acids long. V lost 0 bases to trimming and J lost 3 bases, with 21 bases between them. CDR1 is LNHNV and CDR2 is YYDKDF in the germline V gene (reference sequence). The CDR3 reads CATSREFSDTHWIYNEQFF. CDR3 bases: TGTGCCACCAGCAGAGAATTTTCAGACACCCATTGGATCTACAATGAGCAGTTCTTC.

J is TRBJ2-7 and V is TRBV5-1; 10 bases fit TRBD1. Looked up from germline, CDR1 is SGHRS and CDR2 is YFSETQ. Losses at the gene ends were 6 bases for V and 5 bases for J; bases not matched to a gene: 11. CDR3 length: 15 residues. CDR3 sequence reads: CASTSWGQGTHEQYF. Written as DNA, the CDR3 is TGCGCCAGCACCAGCTGGGGACAGGGGACCCACGAGCAGTACTTC.

The rearrangement uses TRBV23-1 and TRBJ2-1; TRBD2 aligns across 7 bases. TRBV23-1 carries the ORF label, with uncertain function. The CDR3 extends over 15 amino acids. With 2 bases clipped from V and 0 bases from J, the junction kept 1 base outside the gene matches. The CDR3 loop is CASSQAGDSYNEQFF. The DNA for the CDR3 is TGCGCCAGCAGTCAAGCGGGGGACTCCTACAATGAGCAGTTCTTC.

The gene calls are TRBV12-3 or TRBV12-4 and TRBJ2-7; D possibly corresponds to TRBD1 (5 bases). This CDR3 has 14 residues. Trimming left V 5 bases short and J 3 bases short, with 14 bases between. CDR3 nucleotides: TGTGCCAGCAGTCCCCGACAGTCCGACTACGAGCAGTACTTC. Translated: CASSPRQSDYEQYF.

The rearrangement links TRBV19 to TRBJ2-7; D is ambiguous. The CDR3 sequence is 14 residues long. Germline CDR1 and CDR2: LNHDA and SQIVND (reference sequence). The V and J ends lost 3 bases and 2 bases respectively, with 11 bases between them. The CDR3 region is CASSIDTETYEQYF. CDR3 in DNA: TGTGCCAGTAGTATCGACACTGAAACCTACGAGCAGTACTTC.

This chain joins TRBV19 and TRBJ2-7; D uncertain. Looked up from germline, CDR1 is LNHDA and CDR2 is SQIVND (reference sequence). V lost 3 bases to trimming and J lost 4 bases, with 10 bases between them. The CDR3 is 13 residues long. This CDR3 is CASSMGVQYEQYF. DNA of the CDR3: TGTGCCAGTAGTATGGGTGTCCAGTACGAGCAGTACTTC.

This rearrangement joins TRBV6-5 to TRBJ2-2, with 8 bases aligning to TRBD1. V trimming: 5 bases; J trimming: 4 bases; junction bases outside the gene matches: 6. In germline, CDR1 is MNHEY, CDR2 SVGAGI. The CDR3 length is 15 residues. CDR3 protein: CASSTGQGGTGELFF. Written as DNA, the CDR3 is TGTGCCAGCAGTACAGGACAGGGCGGCACCGGGGAGCTGTTTTTT.

This sequence joins TRBV20-1 and TRBJ2-1; 8 bases map to TRBD2. CDR1 DFQATT and CDR2 SNEGSKA come from the germline V gene (reference sequence). V lost 5 bases and J lost 6; bases outside the gene matches: 9. The CDR3 consists of 14 residues. The CDR3 DNA reads as TGCAGTGCTCGCGGCGGGACTAGGATCAATGAGCAGTTCTTC. Translated, it gives CSARGGTRINEQFF.

The V call is TRBV6-2 or TRBV6-3, the J call TRBJ2-3; no clear D. Germline V CDR1 and CDR2: MNHEY, SVGEGT. This CDR3 spans 15 amino acids. Trimming shortened V by 1 base and J by 1 base, and 9 bases separated the two germline ends. CDR3 DNA: TGTGCCAGCAGTTACTGGACCGAACGCACAGATACGCAGTATTTT. Translating gives CASSYWTERTDTQYF.

The chain recombines TRBV28 with TRBJ2-2; weak D call: TRBD2 (5 bases). In germline, CDR1 is MDHEN, CDR2 SYDVKM. Trimming shortened V by 6 bases and J by 5 bases, and 16 bases separated the two germline ends. The CDR3 loop spans 15 amino acids. The CDR3 is CASSRPERYTGELFF. CDR3 DNA: TGTGCCAGCAGCCGTCCGGAGCGGTATACCGGGGAGCTGTTTTTT.

V and J are TRBV7-9 and TRBJ2-3; 9 positions match TRBD2. The germline V gene has CDR1 SEHNR and CDR2 FQNEAQ (reference sequence). The CDR3 has 17 residues. V lost 5 bases to trimming and J lost 3 bases; unmatched junction nucleotides: 12. The CDR3 sequence: CASSPWREGPRTDTQYF. Written as DNA, the CDR3 is TGTGCCAGCAGCCCCTGGCGGGAGGGCCCTCGGACAGATACGCAGTATTTT.

The chain is built from TRBV27 and TRBJ2-5, with 9 bases matching TRBD2. The CDR3 is 16 residues long. Germline V gene lookup returns CDR1 MNHEY and CDR2 SMNVEV (reference sequence). Trimming cost V 5 bases and J 5 bases; bases outside gene matches: 12. The CDR3 region is CASSGRYLAGWETQYF. In nucleotides, the CDR3 is TGTGCCAGCAGTGGCCGATATCTAGCGGGATGGGAGACCCAGTACTTC.

The CDR3 bases are TGCGCCAGCAGGCCCGGACCGAGGGAGACCCAGTACTTC. It is translated as CASRPGPRETQYF. The rearrangement joins TRBV5-1 to TRBJ2-5; D remains ambiguous. CDR3 size: 13 residues. Deletions cut 5 bases from V and 5 bases from J, with 13 bases between. Germline assignment: CDR1 SGHRS and CDR2 YFSETQ.

This sequence joins TRBV20-1 and TRBJ2-7; TRBD2 aligns across 8 bases. J lost 2 bases, V lost 0 bases, and 3 bases had no gene match. This CDR3 has 14 amino acids. The germline V gene has CDR1 DFQATT and CDR2 SNEGSKA (reference sequence). This chain's CDR3 is CSARDISGAYEQYF. For the CDR3, the DNA is TGCAGTGCTAGAGATATTAGCGGGGCCTACGAGCAGTACTTC.

This clonotype was counted once. The rearrangement links TRBV6-1 to TRBJ1-6; D gene ambiguous. The CDR3 totals 15 residues. The germline V and J ends were trimmed by 0 bases and 3 bases, with 6 bases remaining between them. CDR1 MNHNS and CDR2 SASEGT come from the germline V gene. CDR3: CASSEAWGYNSPLHF. The CDR3 DNA sequence: TGTGCCAGCAGTGAAGCGTGGGGCTATAATTCACCCCTCCACTTT.

The chain combines TRBV14 with TRBJ1-2, with 8 bases lining up with TRBD1. J lost 4 bases, V lost 1 base, and 5 bases had no gene match. Per the germline V gene, CDR1 is SGHDN and CDR2 is FVKESK. The CDR3 covers 15 residues. CDR3 amino acids: CASSQGQGKGYGYTF. The CDR3 region has the DNA TGTGCCAGCAGCCAAGGACAGGGGAAGGGCTATGGCTACACCTTC.

The genes are TRBV13 and TRBJ1-1; tentative D call: TRBD1 (6 bases). CDR1 PRHDT and CDR2 FYEKMQ come from the germline V gene (reference sequence). V lost 4 bases, J lost 2 bases, and 11 bases lay in between. The CDR3 consists of 14 residues. The DNA for the CDR3 is TGTGCCAGCAGCTACCCGACAGGAAACACTGAAGCTTTCTTT. It translates to CASSYPTGNTEAFF.

The chain has TRBV19 and TRBJ2-1; no clear D gene. Trimming cost V 4 bases and J 3 bases, with 7 bases left between them. The CDR3 runs to 13 residues. Germline CDR1 is LNHDA and CDR2 is SQIVND (reference sequence). The CDR3 reads CASSTRVYNEQFF. For the CDR3, the DNA is TGTGCCAGTAGTACAAGGGTCTACAATGAGCAGTTCTTC.

The chain couples TRBV27 to TRBJ2-2; 7 nucleotides agree with TRBD2. Germline V gene sequence: CDR1 MNHEY, CDR2 SMNVEV (reference sequence). This CDR3 contains 15 residues. J was trimmed by 6 bases and V by 2 bases; bases with no gene match: 6. Here the CDR3 DNA reads TGTGCCAGCAGTTTAGCGCGGGAGAGGTCCGGGGAGCTGTTTTTT. As protein: CASSLARERSGELFF.